This entry is about one TCR beta chain. The antigen is undetermined. Using immunoSEQ multiplex PCR, the repertoire was profiled, and TCRdb retains in-frame clones only, with some absent. Seen here are around 14,000 clones, about 80% observed once, and the top ten hold approximately 4.2%. The data are from a study of T cells in localized non-small cell lung cancer. Study-level findings and limits: Uninvolved adjacent lung showed higher T cell clonality than tumor. Adjacent lung tissue had a median around 50 of the top 100 clones found in the tumor.

After removal of 9 bases from V and 0 bases from J, the junction contained 9 bases not matched to a gene. The CDR3 has 16 amino acids. The germline gives CDR1 MNHEY, CDR2 SMNVEV (reference sequence). Sample: peripheral blood, taken before any cancer treatment. V is TRBV27 and J is TRBJ2-7; 12 bases align to TRBD2. This clonotype was sampled from a female donor at least 60 years old with stage I squamous cell lung carcinoma. The DNA of the CDR3 is TGTGCCAGTCTCCCGACTAGCGGGGGCCACTCCTACGAGCAGTACTTC. It specifies CASLPTSGGHSYEQYF.